The clone carrying this T cell receptor beta chain was recorded many times. Its antigen is unidentified. From germline, CDR1 is DFQATT and CDR2 SNEGSKA (reference sequence). The CDR3 sequence is 14 residues long. Unmatched junction bases numbered 6, after V lost 1 base and J lost 5 bases. The unsorted libraries were produced from 2 million PBMCs held at -80 C. The source of the sample is a study of neurological immune-mediated disorders. Study conclusions and caveats: It was HTLV-1-associated myelopathy that showed the most TCR clonal expansion, while multiple sclerosis showed the least, falling below healthy controls.

With 10-nucleotide random UMIs included, cDNA was synthesized by 5'RACE. TCRdb processed the 5' RACE reads anew with MiXCR; each CDR3 protein has one entry. In the table there are 40,000 to 50,000 distinct CDR3 sequences, about 2% of which are singletons. The rearrangement joins TRBV20-1 to TRBJ2-3; 7 nucleotides align to TRBD1. Material: PBMCs. The receptor's source is a woman between 35 and 50 years old with multiple sclerosis. CDR3 protein: CSARVGTAGDTQYF. CDR3 DNA sequence: TGCAGTGCTAGAGTAGGGACAGCTGGAGATACGCAGTATTTT.